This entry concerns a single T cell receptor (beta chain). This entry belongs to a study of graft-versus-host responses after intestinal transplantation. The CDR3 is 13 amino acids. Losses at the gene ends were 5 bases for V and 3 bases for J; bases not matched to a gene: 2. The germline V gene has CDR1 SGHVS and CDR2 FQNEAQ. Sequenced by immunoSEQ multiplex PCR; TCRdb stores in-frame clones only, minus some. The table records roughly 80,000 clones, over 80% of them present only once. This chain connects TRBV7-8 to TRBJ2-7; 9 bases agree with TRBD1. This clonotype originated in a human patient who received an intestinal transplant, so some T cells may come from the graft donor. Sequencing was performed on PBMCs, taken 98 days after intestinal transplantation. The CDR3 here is CASSRDRVYEQYF. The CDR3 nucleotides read TGTGCCAGCAGCCGGGACAGGGTCTACGAGCAGTACTTC.